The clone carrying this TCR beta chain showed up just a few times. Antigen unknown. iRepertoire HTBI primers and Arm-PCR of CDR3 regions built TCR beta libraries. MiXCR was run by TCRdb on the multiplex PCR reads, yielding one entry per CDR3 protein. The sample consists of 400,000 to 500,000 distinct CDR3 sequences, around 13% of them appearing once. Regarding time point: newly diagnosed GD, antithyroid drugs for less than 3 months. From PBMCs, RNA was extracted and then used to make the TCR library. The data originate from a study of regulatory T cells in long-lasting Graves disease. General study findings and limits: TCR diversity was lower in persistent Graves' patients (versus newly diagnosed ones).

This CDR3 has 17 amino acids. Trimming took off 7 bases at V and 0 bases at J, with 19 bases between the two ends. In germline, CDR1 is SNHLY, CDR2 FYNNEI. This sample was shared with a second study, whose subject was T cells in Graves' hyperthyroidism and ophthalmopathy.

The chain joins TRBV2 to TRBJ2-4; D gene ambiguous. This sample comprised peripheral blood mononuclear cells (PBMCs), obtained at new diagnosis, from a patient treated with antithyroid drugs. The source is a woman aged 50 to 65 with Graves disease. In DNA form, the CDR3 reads TGTGCCAGCATCTCCTATATCCCGTCGGTAGCCAAAAACATTCAGTACTTC. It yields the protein CASISYIPSVAKNIQYF.